This paragraph reports one T cell receptor beta chain. Its antigen is unknown. No per-base quality is available; no much larger clone lies one base away. The junction shows trimming of 4 bases on V and 4 bases on J, plus 12 bases between the germline ends. As encoded in the germline V gene (reference sequence), CDR1 is SGHNT while CDR2 is YYREEE. The cysteine opens and the phenylalanine closes a CDR3 of 14 amino acids. Only the CDR3 portion is preserved as DNA: 42 bases, with reading frame beginning at the first base. The sample originates from a study of cytomegalovirus exposure and HLA in healthy donors (dated by TCRdb to about 2017). In the study overall: An earlier analysis of roughly 630 of the donors reported 276 Gb of sequence data and about 100 million unique TCR beta sequences from 150 million to 200 million T cells. The T cell repertoires of roughly 660 subjects were profiled by immunosequencing and related to cytomegalovirus serostatus. Rather than using new phenotypic data, the later analysis identified candidate immune exposures from TCR beta sequences and from how often those sequences occurred across donors. To study patterns of TCR occurrence, a later analysis re-analyzed previously published TCR beta repertoires from 666 donors and added high-resolution HLA genotyping. To predict cytomegalovirus infection status, the study brought together high-throughput TCR immunosequencing, statistical association of individual TCRs with disease status, and machine learning. Both class I and class II loci were covered by HLA typing, at four-digit resolution. Typing coverage varied by locus: about 620-630 donors for A, B, C, DRB1 and DQB1; roughly 510 for DQA1; about 570 for DPA1; approximately 490 for DPB1. Roughly 300 gigabases of sequencing data and approximately 85 million unique TCR sequences were included in an early release covering 550 to 800 HLA-typed donors. Several DR-DQ haplotypes were handled as single units for association and clustering because linkage in the cohort was strong. The aim of the study was to test whether cataloging public T cell receptors could identify signatures of past pathogen exposure. Of the roughly 400 genotyped donors, roughly 85% fell in the genetic ancestry cluster associated with self-reported Caucasian donors. Donor age, sex, ethnicity and CMV serostatus were compiled together with the repertoire data. An earlier analysis of a few hundred of the donors applied high-throughput TCR beta sequencing to assess whether each TCR beta V gene segment acted as functional or pseudogenic. In addition to the first cohort of 650 to 800 subjects, a separate validation cohort of approximately 110 different subjects was used. Every repertoire in the discovery cohort had been generated on one and the same sequencing platform. A later genetic analysis took genome-wide SNP genotypes for about three fifths of the roughly 700 donors and used that subset as a discovery cohort. Among over 350 genotyped donors of the cohort, an average of around 240,000 unique TCR beta nucleotide sequences were sequenced per donor, roughly 18% of them non-productive.

The cohort comprised 550 to 700 healthy bone marrow donors. Cohort members were all nominally healthy when sampled, although unrecorded immune exposures were likely present. The donor was CMV seronegative and belonged to the group of roughly 330 seronegative cohort members. A peripheral blood sample was collected from each donor, and TCR beta sequencing was performed on peripheral blood mononuclear cells. The Qiagen DNeasy Blood Extraction Kit was used to extract genomic DNA from the blood cell samples. General conclusions and limits of the study: In a later analysis, around 17,000 TCR beta sequences were associated with specific HLA alleles at a false discovery rate of 0.05. The study listed 150 to 200 TCR beta chains as associated with cytomegalovirus. In vitro tests confirmed that three of the cytomegalovirus-associated TCR beta chains recognize cytomegalovirus antigens. Seventeen rarely observed V segments, including chromosome 9 orphons, were excluded from the earlier analysis of approximately 600 of the donors because counts were too low. V-gene and J-gene trimming of TCR beta chains was associated with a missense DCLRE1C variant in a later genetic analysis, and the association was replicated in an independent cohort. In an earlier analysis of some 500 of the donors, most TCR beta V segments were observed in productive rearrangements about 90% or about 30% of the time, broadly matching IMGT annotations. In a later analysis, HLA-associated TCR beta chains were found to be more clonally expanded and to have lower generation probabilities than equally common non-associated chains. A later analysis found that most CMV-associated TCR beta chains appeared HLA-restricted, with HLA associations seemingly driven largely by CMV exposure. The presence/absence analyses assumed that sequencing depth was roughly uniform across donors, and that assumption may not be true. A later genetic analysis reported fewer N-insertions in productive TCRs among donors in an Asian-associated ancestry cluster than the roughly 640-donor mean. The classifier was reported to diagnose cytomegalovirus status with high specificity and sensitivity in both the original cohort and the validation cohort. For the cohort, immune exposure information was limited to CMV serostatus. In a later analysis, several top co-occurrence clusters were reported to appear linked to parvovirus B19, influenza, CMV and Epstein-Barr virus. Because the 87-base-pair reads could not distinguish some IMGT-functional V segments, including TRBV6-2 and TRBV6-3, those segments were excluded. A cluster of highly shared sequence variants was judged likely to represent a technical artifact of the sequencing pipeline. While some public TCRs were present in many individuals, most TCR sequences turned up only very rarely across donors. When HLA alleles, especially DR and DQ, strongly co-occurred, TCR associations were difficult to assign to individual alleles. Because HLA typing was unavailable for some donors at each locus, only the typed subset was used in association tests. In a later analysis, the rate of TCR association differed among HLA loci, with DRB1 alleles having the most associated TCRs and HLA-C alleles having the fewest. Linkage disequilibrium might explain the correlated functional status among segregating V segments, but an unknown experimental factor could not be excluded. In this cohort, only TCR beta chains were sequenced, and detectable features were limited by the absence of alpha or paired-chain data. A further reported finding was that TCR beta sequences accurately predicted the HLA-A and HLA-B alleles for most subjects in the first cohort. The authors suggested that the approach could potentially be generalized to other disease states and immunological phenotypes.

The method behind the library was the immunoSEQ multiplex PCR assay. A mixture of 60 forward primers for TCR Vbeta segments and 13 reverse primers for TCR Jbeta segments was used in the multiplex PCR. The CDR3 region of rearranged TCR beta genes was amplified from genomic DNA with a multiplex PCR assay. Amplified TCR beta libraries were sequenced as 87-base-pair reads on the Illumina HiSeq System. The original pipeline was this. Across the roughly 640 repertoires, a later analysis counted 75 million to 90 million unique TCR beta chains, about 10 million of which were shared by at least two donors. Raw reads were error-corrected and collapsed into unique sequences with a nearest-neighbor algorithm that merged closely related sequences to remove PCR and sequencing errors. To assign V, D and J gene segments, CDR3 sequences were aligned to IMGT reference sequences. For a sequence to be retained, a match of at least six nucleotides to both a V gene segment and a J gene segment was required. Rearrangements were called productive when the CDR3 lacked stop codons and stayed in frame with V and J; all others were non-productive. Following IMGT convention, CDR3 was defined as the stretch from the second conserved V-encoded cysteine up to the conserved J-encoded phenylalanine. The earlier analysis of around 640 of the donors excluded sequences that lacked an unambiguous match to a single V gene segment. In an earlier analysis of some 590 of the donors, V segments were called functional above 56.7% productive rearrangements and were called segregating when the between-donor standard deviation exceeded 5%. A statistical classification framework was built for diagnosing cytomegalovirus status from the catalog of TCR beta chain sequences. A later analysis assigned V and J genes by comparing TCR nucleotide sequences with IMGT/GENE-DB human TR gene sequences. Using the TCRdist pipeline, a later analysis assigned CDR3 sequences along with most-parsimonious VDJ recombination scenarios. In a later analysis, every TCR beta chain was defined by the combination of its CDR3 amino acid sequence and its V-gene family, and reads without a unique V-gene family were dropped. In a later analysis, around 650 highly shared, low-generation-probability nucleotide sequences were removed to address suspected cross-contamination and a sequencing artifact. In a later analysis, a clonal expansion index for each public chain was calculated from normalized within-repertoire ranks of inferred template counts. Generation probabilities in a later analysis came from a VDJ recombination model fitted to out-of-frame rearrangements, and those results were checked against IGoR. A later analysis scored TCR-TCR, TCR-HLA and TCR-CMV co-occurrence with hypergeometric tests, applying a repertoire-size bias correction to TCR pairs. To estimate false discovery rates, a later analysis permuted the HLA or CMV assignments 20 times. In a later analysis, co-occurring TCRs were grouped using DBSCAN, and TCRdist sequence similarity was added for clustering within HLA-allele-positive subsets. Repertoires with fewer than 30,000 or more than 120,000 public chains were left out of co-occurrence clustering, as were four to six repertoires with anomalous nucleotide sharing. This is the immuneACCESS table as TCRdb keeps it, with only in-frame sequences that have V and J called. A part of the clones is gone; compared with another copy, unresolved V genes explain less than half, and the rest is unexplained. The V and J calls and the clone size are those of that table, but D and trimming were determined from the DNA. This sample has tens of thousands of clones in its table, and roughly 85% of those were observed once. The ten largest clones represent under 3.5% of the sample.

The TCR comes from a young woman in good health and CMV-seronegative. The chain links TRBV5-4 with TRBJ2-1; TRBD2 is a weak D gene call, 6 bases matching. Sample: PBMCs. Here is the DNA: TGTGCCAGCAGCCCCCAGACTAGATACAATGAGCAGTTCTTC. It specifies CASSPQTRYNEQFF.